This T cell receptor (beta chain) was obtained from a study of Tregs in tolerant kidney transplant recipients. Sequencing used immunoSEQ multiplex PCR; TCRdb keeps in-frame clones, though not all of them. The table shows about 55,000 clones, with approximately 91% occurring only once. The nonmyeloablative bone marrow transplants came from related graft donors, with transient mixed chimerism. The CDR3 totals 14 residues. Looked up from germline, CDR1 is SEHNR and CDR2 is FQNEAQ (reference sequence). The germline V and J ends were trimmed by 3 bases and 4 bases, with 12 bases remaining between them. The sequencing here drew on CD8+ T cells from blood (PBMCs), taken 24 months after the transplant. This chain joins TRBV7-9 and TRBJ1-1; no clear D gene. The TCR comes from a human patient who received a combined kidney and bone marrow transplant. Some T cells may be supplied by the graft donor. The CDR3 DNA sequence: TGTGCCAGCAGCTTCGGGGTCCGTGGCACTGAAGCTTTCTTT. Translated: CASSFGVRGTEAFF.